Below, 24 T cell receptor beta chains from the same sample are listed, as sequenced in a study of OX40 agonist ivuxolimab in advanced cancers. TCRdb's table, derived via immunoSEQ multiplex PCR, lists solely in-frame clones and lacks some. Of over 100,000 clones listed, about 92% were seen once; the top ten hold 1%. The sequencing used CD4+ or CD8+ T cells sorted from blood, collected in a trial of the OX40 agonist ivuxolimab. The receptors stem from an adult with an advanced solid tumor such as melanoma, head and neck, liver or kidney cancer.

Only one count was recorded for this clone. The chain combines TRBV5-1 with TRBJ2-1; maybe TRBD1 (7 bases). Germline lookup yields CDR1 SGHRS and CDR2 YFSETQ. Trimming left V 5 bases short and J 4 bases short, with 19 bases between. The CDR3 extends over 16 amino acids. CDR3 amino acids: CASSPQGGAYYNEQFF. The CDR3 nucleotides read TGCGCCAGCAGTCCCCAGGGGGGCGCTTATTACAATGAGCAGTTCTTC.

This chain links TRBV7-8 with TRBJ2-7, with 8 nucleotides matching TRBD1. V lost 1 base to trimming and J lost 7 bases; unmatched junction nucleotides: 3. Germline CDR1 is SGHVS and CDR2 is FQNEAQ. This CDR3 is 13 amino acids long. Here the CDR3 DNA reads TGTGCCAGCAGCTTAGATTACAGGGGGGAGCAGTACTTC. It encodes CASSLDYRGEQYF.

The J gene is TRBJ2-7, the V gene TRBV5-4; perhaps TRBD1 as D (5 bases). The CDR3 is 13 residues long. V dropped 4 bases and J dropped 3 bases, with 11 bases sitting between them. Germline V gene data show CDR1 as SGHNT and CDR2 as YYREEE (reference sequence). The CDR3 nucleotides read TGTGCCAGCAGCCGCGACAGTATCTACGAGCAGTACTTC. This gives the protein CASSRDSIYEQYF.

The chain combines TRBV29-1 with TRBJ1-1; D remains unclear. Trimming removed 4 bases from V and 5 bases from J, with 5 bases in between. The CDR3 contains 10 residues. Germline V gene sequence: CDR1 SQVTM, CDR2 ANQGSEA. This chain's CDR3 is CSVVRTEAFF. CDR3 in DNA: TGCAGCGTTGTTCGAACTGAAGCTTTCTTT.

This chain links TRBV9 with TRBJ2-2; 7 positions agree with TRBD1. V trimming: 2 bases; J trimming: 4 bases; junction bases outside the gene matches: 5. Germline CDR1 is SGDLS and CDR2 is YYNGEE. CDR3 size: 15 residues. In DNA, the CDR3 is TGTGCCAGCAGCGTCGAGGGGGCTCGCACCGGGGAGCTGTTTTTT. Translated: CASSVEGARTGELFF.

This chain joins TRBV18 and TRBJ1-1, with 9 bases aligning to TRBD1. This CDR3 comprises 18 residues. The germline V gene encodes CDR1 KGHSH and CDR2 LQKENI. With 3 bases clipped from V and 3 bases from J, the junction kept 14 bases outside the gene matches. In DNA, the CDR3 is TGTGCCAGCTCACCCCTATGGGCCCACAGGGGGCAGGACACTGAAGCTTTCTTT. Protein: CASSPLWAHRGQDTEAFF.

The rearrangement uses TRBV28 and TRBJ2-7; 9 bases align to TRBD1. Germline V gene data show CDR1 as MDHEN and CDR2 as SYDVKM. The CDR3 consists of 14 residues. With 7 bases clipped from V and 3 bases from J, the junction kept 7 bases outside the gene matches. CDR3 in DNA: TGTGCCAGCATCCCGGGACAGGGTTTCTACGAGCAGTACTTC. Its translation is CASIPGQGFYEQYF.

V is TRBV10-3 and J is TRBJ2-7; no reliable D call. V lost 0 bases, J lost 4 bases, and 13 bases lay in between. Per the germline V gene, CDR1 is ENHRY and CDR2 is SYGVKD. The CDR3 sequence is 15 residues long. The CDR3 DNA reads TGTGCCATCAGTGAGTCGAGAGGATTTACATACGAGCAGTACTTC. Its translation: CAISESRGFTYEQYF.

The chain carries TRBV7-2 and TRBJ1-5, with 10 bases lining up with TRBD1. The CDR3 contains 14 residues. The V gene's germline CDR1 is SGHTA and CDR2 FQGNSA. V gave up 7 bases and J gave up 7 bases; unmatched junction bases: 7. CDR3 region: CASTRTGGQQPQHF. For the CDR3, the DNA is TGTGCCAGCACCCGGACAGGGGGACAGCAGCCCCAGCATTTT.

The rearrangement joins TRBV6-1 to TRBJ1-4; no clear D. Germline V gene data show CDR1 as MNHNS and CDR2 as SASEGT. The CDR3 loop spans 13 amino acids. V was trimmed by 1 base and J by 11 bases, leaving 11 bases between them. The CDR3 bases are TGTGCCAGCAGTGAAGTCATGGGGTGGAAACTGTTTTTT. Translated, it gives CASSEVMGWKLFF.

The chain is built from TRBV4-1 and TRBJ2-3, with 13 nucleotides matching TRBD2. The germline V gene encodes CDR1 MGHRA and CDR2 YSYEKL. The ends lost 2 bases at V and 3 bases at J; junction bases unmatched: 5. This CDR3 comprises 17 residues. The CDR3 nucleotides read TGCGCCAGCAGCCAACAAGGACTAGCGGGGGCTACAGATACGCAGTATTTT. Its translation is CASSQQGLAGATDTQYF.

The chain employs TRBV18 and TRBJ2-6; 8 nucleotides line up with TRBD1. The V and J ends lost 4 bases and 4 bases, in that order; junction bases with no gene match: 9. This CDR3 comprises 17 residues. Germline V gene lookup returns CDR1 KGHSH and CDR2 LQKENI. The CDR3 loop reads CASSLGQGSSGANVLTF. DNA for the CDR3: TGTGCCAGCTCACTCGGACAGGGTAGTTCCGGGGCCAACGTCCTGACTTTC.

V gene TRBV5-1 combines with J gene TRBJ2-4; D might be TRBD1 (6 bases). The CDR3 runs to 15 residues. Germline V gene sequence: CDR1 SGHRS, CDR2 YFSETQ. V shed 0 bases and J shed 8 bases, with 15 bases lying between them. CDR3 residues: CASSLEGGPGDIQYF. CDR3 in DNA: TGCGCCAGCAGCTTGGAAGGGGGACCCGGGGACATTCAGTACTTC.

The chain carries TRBV5-1 and TRBJ1-2, with unresolved D. The CDR3 extends over 12 amino acids. Per germline, CDR1 SGHRS and CDR2 YFSETQ. V shed 0 bases and J shed 8 bases, with 8 bases lying between them. The CDR3: CASSLGALGYTF. Here the CDR3 DNA reads TGCGCCAGCAGCTTGGGAGCGTTGGGCTACACCTTC.

The chain uses TRBV5-6 and TRBJ1-2; D gene unclear. Trimming shortened V by 0 bases and J by 4 bases, and 10 bases separated the two germline ends. The CDR3 loop spans 14 amino acids. Germline CDR1 is SGHDT and CDR2 is YYEEEE. CDR3 protein: CASSLDGRAYGYTF. CDR3 DNA sequence: TGTGCCAGCAGCTTGGATGGGAGAGCCTATGGCTACACCTTC.

V usage is TRBV10-3 and J usage is TRBJ1-2; perhaps TRBD1 as D (5 bases). V lost 2 bases to trimming and J lost 4 bases, with 8 bases between them. The CDR3 consists of 13 residues. The germline V gene encodes CDR1 ENHRY and CDR2 SYGVKD. The CDR3 sequence is CAISETGFYGYTF. As DNA, the CDR3 is TGTGCCATCAGTGAGACAGGCTTCTATGGCTACACCTTC.

In this sample, this clone turned up once. This sample includes further DNA sequences coding for the same CDR3. This chain joins TRBV4-1 and TRBJ2-7; TRBD1 might be the D (5 bases). The V gene's germline CDR1 is MGHRA and CDR2 YSYEKL. V lost 0 bases and J 1 base, leaving 10 bases between the germline ends. The CDR3 runs to 15 residues. The CDR3 DNA is TGCGCCAGCAGCCAAGATTCAGGGTTTTCCTACGAGCAGTACTTC. Translation gives CASSQDSGFSYEQYF.

The chain is built from TRBV6-5 and TRBJ1-5; 9 nucleotides agree with TRBD1. Trimming removed 7 bases from V and 4 bases from J; junction bases left unmatched: 5. The germline V gene encodes CDR1 MNHEY and CDR2 SVGAGI. The CDR3 runs to 14 residues. CDR3 in DNA: TGTGCCAGCAATCCCGGGACAGGGAATCAGCCCCAGCATTTT. Its protein is CASNPGTGNQPQHF.

The CDR3 reads CASSNRGSGYTF. CDR3 DNA sequence: TGTGCCAGCAGTAACAGGGGAAGCGGCTACACCTTC. J is TRBJ1-2 and V is TRBV6-5; 7 nucleotides align to TRBD1. The CDR3 length is 12 residues. V gave up 5 bases and J gave up 8 bases; unmatched junction bases: 5. CDR1 is MNHEY and CDR2 is SVGAGI in the germline V gene.

The V gene is TRBV7-8, the J gene TRBJ1-1; the D gene is possibly TRBD1 (6 bases). Germline V gene lookup returns CDR1 SGHVS and CDR2 FQNEAQ. This CDR3 region has 14 residues. V dropped 5 bases and J dropped 0 bases, with 10 bases sitting between them. CDR3 region: CASSRRGMNTEAFF. DNA of the CDR3: TGTGCCAGCAGCCGCAGGGGTATGAACACTGAAGCTTTCTTT. The variable domain in full, with the rest retrieved from reference TRBV7-8 and TRBJ1-1, is GAGVSQSPRYKVAKRGQDVALRCDPISGHVSLFWYQQALGQGPEFLTYFQNEAQLDKSGLPSDRFFAERPEGSVSTLKIQRTQQEDSAVYLCASSRRGMNTEAFFGQGTRLTVV.

The V and J genes are TRBV18 and TRBJ1-2; D is ambiguous. Germline V gene sequence: CDR1 KGHSH, CDR2 LQKENI. With 4 bases removed from V and 1 base from J, the gap between germline ends came to 16 bases. This CDR3 has 16 residues. CDR3 DNA sequence: TGTGCCAGCTCACGGGGAGGACCGACCGATAACTATGGCTACACCTTC. Encoded protein: CASSRGGPTDNYGYTF.

The DNA of the CDR3 is TGTGCCAGCAGCCTAGCGGGGGCCTACGAGCAGTACTTC. It translates to CASSLAGAYEQYF. This chain uses TRBV11-2 with TRBJ2-7; 10 bases match TRBD2. CDR1 is SGHAT and CDR2 is FQNNGV in the germline V gene. CDR3 size: 13 residues. The V segment lost 5 bases and the J segment 2 bases; nucleotides outside the gene matches: 0.

V gene TRBV19 combines with J gene TRBJ1-1, with no clear D. Germline loops: CDR1 LNHDA, CDR2 SQIVND (reference sequence). CDR3 length equals 16 residues. V was pared by 2 bases and J by 5 bases, with 18 bases between. Written as DNA, the CDR3 is TGTGCCAGTAGTATAAGGGTCCTCATCGGGGAGACTGAAGCTTTCTTT. Protein sequence: CASSIRVLIGETEAFF.

The J gene is TRBJ2-7, the V gene TRBV15; D is ambiguous. This CDR3 region has 13 residues. Trimming took off 1 base at V and 9 bases at J, with 13 bases between the two ends. Germline V lookup: CDR1 LNHNV, CDR2 YYDKDF (reference sequence). The CDR3: CATSRGVSPRQYF. The CDR3 DNA sequence: TGTGCCACCAGCAGAGGGGTATCCCCGAGGCAGTACTTC.